This TCR beta chain was captured in a study of blood T cell repertoires in COVID-19. Turning to the study itself: COVID-19 samples, acute and convalescent, were from the United States, Italy and Spain. T cells, B-cell-depleted T cells, or PBMCs provided the cDNA or gDNA that served as material.

This clone came up once. The CDR3 covers 16 residues. The germline V gene has CDR1 SGHDT and CDR2 YYEEEE. V lost 4 bases to trimming and J lost 8 bases; unmatched junction nucleotides: 17. Original processing notes: Reference gene primer amplification gave estimated nucleated cell counts. The table came from immunoSEQ multiplex PCR; TCRdb's copy has only in-frame clones and leaves some out. V and J calls and clone size are copied from that table; D and trimming were computed from the DNA. This repertoire shows 310,000 or so clones, approximately 88% found once; its top ten account for around 6%. The clonotype was recovered from a man between 18 and 29 years old who had recovered from COVID-19. The sample consisted of peripheral blood. The chain recombines TRBV5-6 with TRBJ1-2, with 7 bases lining up with TRBD1. The CDR3 DNA follows: TGTGCCAGCAGCCCCCTAACAGGGGCCGGAGCCGGGGGCTACACCTTC. Translated, it gives CASSPLTGAGAGGYTF.